Below are 4 T cell receptor beta chains sequenced from a single sample in a study of tumor and adjacent non-tumor tissue in lung cancer. No cell sorting was done before RNA was extracted from the tissue. A modified ARM-PCR protocol with three rounds of nested PCR amplified TCRbeta. TCRdb ran MiXCR on the multiplex PCR reads and lists one entry per CDR3 protein. The repertoire has 120,000 or so distinct CDR3 sequences, around three fifths of them found once; the top ten carry roughly 13%. Sequencing input: lung tumor tissue. These receptors originate from a man aged 25 to 45 with non-small cell lung cancer.

The table lists this clonotype with a count of one. A much larger clone lies a single base off, so this may be a read error. The gene calls are TRBV29-1 and TRBJ1-4, with D uncertain. The CDR3 covers 10 residues. Germline V gene data show CDR1 as SQVTM and CDR2 as ANQGSEA. This chain's CDR3 is CSVLNEKLCF. CDR3 sequence (DNA): TGCAGCGTCTTGAATGAAAAACTGTGTTTT. Complete variable domain (other parts from reference TRBV29-1 and TRBJ1-4): SAVISQKPSRDICQRGTSLTIQCQVDSQVTMMFWYRQQPGQSLTLIATANQGSEATYESGFVIDKFPISRPNLTFSTLTVSNMSPEDSSIYLCSVLNEKLCFGSGTQLSVL.

The CDR3 DNA sequence: TGCAACGCCACGGCGGGGCCTGAAGCTTTCTTT. This codes for CNATAGPEAFF. The chain combines TRBV20-1 with TRBJ1-1; the D gene is possibly TRBD1 (5 bases). Germline V gene sequence: CDR1 DFQATT, CDR2 SNEGSKA (reference sequence). The CDR3 has 11 amino acids.

A few counts support this clonotype. The rearrangement links TRBV7-9 to TRBJ1-5, with a possible D match to TRBD1 (6 bases). Trimming removed 5 bases at V and 2 bases at J, with 13 bases between. The CDR3 runs to 15 residues. The germline V gene has CDR1 SEHNR and CDR2 FQNEAQ (reference sequence). Here the CDR3 reads CASSKGGRGNQPQHF. CDR3 bases: TGTGCCAGCAGCAAAGGGGGGCGAGGCAATCAGCCCCAGCATTTT.

At least ten counts were recorded for this clonotype. This chain links TRBV12-3 or TRBV12-4 with TRBJ2-3, with D perhaps matching TRBD1 or TRBD2 (6 bases each). This CDR3 comprises 13 residues. V was shortened by 3 bases and J by 6 bases, with 10 bases between the two germline ends. The CDR3: CASSFGGRDTQYF. The CDR3 nucleotides are TGTGCCAGCAGTTTCGGGGGCCGGGATACGCAGTATTTT.